The clone carrying this TCR beta chain was recorded a few times. The antigen remains undetermined. Using its own MiXCR run on the reads, TCRdb lists one record per CDR3 protein. The sample includes 490,000 or so distinct CDR3 sequences, approximately 10% seen only once; the top ten take roughly 10%. The data stem from a study of T cell repertoires in cytomegalovirus infection. In the study overall: A matching HLA type, together with CMV infection, was signaled by public TCR beta signatures. Study results and limitations: The response measured ex vivo was dominated by TCR beta clonotypes (HLA-C-restricted and CMV-specific). CMV carriers with the relevant HLA were identified by cumulative public TCR beta family frequency.

Input material: PBMCs. This receptor was identified in a human donor in good health (CMV status not recorded). Some clones in this sample may be carry-over from other donors' samples.

CDR3 sequence: CASSVGVETYEQYF. CDR3 nucleotide sequence: TGTGCCAGCAGCGTAGGTGTGGAGACCTACGAGCAGTACTTC. The genes are TRBV9 and TRBJ2-7; no reliable D call. The V end was cut by 0 bases, the J end by 2 bases, with 9 bases between. Germline-derived CDR1 and CDR2 are SGDLS and YYNGEE. The CDR3 covers 14 residues. Variable domain in full (rest from reference TRBV9 and TRBJ2-7): DSGVTQTPKHLITATGQRVTLRCSPRSGDLSVYWYQQSLDQGLQFLIQYYNGEERAKGNILERFSAQQFPDLHSELNLSSLELGDSALYFCASSVGVETYEQYFGPGTRLTVT.